The clone carrying this T cell receptor (beta chain) was seen just once. What it binds is not known. These data originate in a study of T cell responses to AZD1222 COVID-19 vaccine. Study results and limitations: The donor group comprised mostly white British people and more females; the analysis possibly underestimated clonal diversity.

The CDR3 length is 16 residues. In germline, CDR1 is MDHEN, CDR2 SYDVKM. Between the trimmed V and J ends, which lost 7 bases and 4 bases, there was a span of 20 bases. Clones were read by immunoSEQ multiplex PCR, and TCRdb kept only the in-frame ones, dropping some. The repertoire holds some 150,000 clones, with roughly nine tenths as singletons. The clonotype was recovered from an adult who received the AZD1222 COVID-19 vaccine. The sample consisted of peripheral blood, taken 28 days after the second AZD1222 dose. The rearrangement uses TRBV28 and TRBJ2-1; maybe TRBD2 (6 bases). CDR3 DNA: TGTGCCAGCACGGGTGCCGGGACTCAAGGGTACAATGAGCAGTTCTTC. It specifies CASTGAGTQGYNEQFF. Full variable domain (outside the CDR3, taken from reference TRBV28 and TRBJ2-1): DVKVTQSSRYLVKRTGEKVFLECVQDMDHENMFWYRQDPGLGLRLIYFSYDVKMKEKGDIPEGYSVSREKKERFSLILESASTNQTSMYLCASTGAGTQGYNEQFFGPGTRLTVL.